This T cell receptor beta chain was observed in a study of chemoradiotherapy in HPV16-positive cancers. Points from the study as a whole: During treatment, candidate HPV-specific clones and E7-related motifs expanded in tumor. Functional assays defining HPV-specific T cells used only a couple of HPV16-positive patients. Better recurrence-free survival went with HPV-responsive T-cell expansion in HPV16-positive patients.

CDR1 and CDR2 (germline): DFQATT, SNEGSKA (reference sequence). The CDR3 covers 11 residues. V was pared by 4 bases and J by 3 bases, with 4 bases between. In its sample, this clone was seen a few times. Its specificity is unknown. Sequencing was performed with immunoSEQ multiplex PCR; in TCRdb, only in-frame clones are kept and a portion is missing. Among about 8,000 clones listed, around 68% were seen once. The sequence derives from a human donor with HPV-associated anogenital cancer. The chain recombines TRBV20-1 with TRBJ2-1; D gene ambiguous. The specimen was taken from a patient who underwent chemoradiotherapy. This chain's CDR3 is CSANVYNEQFF. As DNA, the CDR3 is TGCAGTGCTAATGTCTACAATGAGCAGTTCTTC.